These 26 T cell receptor beta chains were all obtained from the same sample, sequenced in a study of T cell changes during pregnancy in multiple sclerosis. Produced via immunoSEQ multiplex PCR; TCRdb's table is partial and in-frame only. There are roughly 80,000 clones in the sample; roughly nine tenths occur only once, and around 2.6% lies in the top ten. The source material was peripheral blood, sampled before pregnancy. The origin of the receptors is a female donor with multiple sclerosis, enrolled in a pregnancy study.

The chain has TRBV19 and TRBJ2-7, with 9 bases aligning to TRBD1. V gave up 6 bases and J gave up 1 base; unmatched junction bases: 7. The CDR3 has 15 amino acids. Germline-derived CDR1 and CDR2 are LNHDA and SQIVND (reference sequence). The CDR3 bases are TGTGCCAGTAGAGACCCGGGACAGGGTTCCTACGAGCAGTACTTC. This sequence encodes CASRDPGQGSYEQYF.

V and J are TRBV14 and TRBJ2-7; D remains unclear. Germline assignment: CDR1 SGHDN and CDR2 FVKESK. V was trimmed by 1 base and J by 8 bases, leaving 18 bases between them. The CDR3 loop spans 15 amino acids. The CDR3 coding sequence is TGTGCCAGCAGCCAAGGACGGAGCGACCCTAAGAAGCAGTACTTC. Residues: CASSQGRSDPKKQYF.

The V gene is TRBV18, the J gene TRBJ2-7; 7 positions match TRBD1. With V trimmed by 5 bases and J by 4 bases, 11 bases remained unmatched. The CDR3 has 15 residues. In germline, CDR1 is KGHSH, CDR2 LQKENI. DNA of the CDR3: TGTGCCAGCTCAGCAATACCGGGACAGCATTACGAGCAGTACTTC. Its translation: CASSAIPGQHYEQYF.

The chain combines TRBV12-5 with TRBJ2-1; D might be TRBD1 (7 bases). The CDR3 loop spans 19 amino acids. V lost 1 base to trimming and J lost 7 bases, with 26 bases between them. Germline CDR1 and CDR2: LGHNT and FRNRAP. CDR3 nucleotide sequence: TGTGCTAGTGGTTTGGCCCAGGGGGGCCGGGGCCAGCAGGAAAATGAGCAGTTCTTC. It codes for CASGLAQGGRGQQENEQFF.

The chain is built from TRBV4-1 and TRBJ1-2; a possible D gene is TRBD1 (5 bases). CDR3 length equals 15 residues. Trimming left V 5 bases short and J 8 bases short, with 21 bases between. Germline CDR1 reads MGHRA; CDR2 reads YSYEKL. The CDR3 DNA reads TGCGCCAGCAGCTTCGCCGCTCAGGGTGGCTGGGGCTACACCTTC. Amino acids: CASSFAAQGGWGYTF.

This clone was picked up one time. The genes are TRBV11-2 and TRBJ2-7; 11 nucleotides match TRBD1. The CDR3 totals 16 residues. The germline gives CDR1 SGHAT, CDR2 FQNNGV. With 5 bases clipped from V and 6 bases from J, the junction kept 12 bases outside the gene matches. CDR3: CASSTSLRTGGLEQYF. The DNA of the CDR3 is TGTGCCAGCAGCACGAGCCTGCGGACAGGGGGCCTCGAGCAGTACTTC.

The chain has TRBV6-6 and TRBJ1-5; D remains unclear. Germline-derived CDR1 and CDR2 are MNHNY and SVGAGI (reference sequence). This CDR3 is built from 12 residues. The ends were cut back, 3 bases at V and 7 bases at J, with 7 bases in the middle. CDR3 loop: CASSYAGQPQHF. The CDR3 DNA follows: TGTGCCAGCAGTTATGCGGGACAGCCCCAGCATTTT.

This clone was found once. V usage is TRBV28 and J usage is TRBJ2-3; TRBD2 might be the D (5 bases). CDR3 length equals 15 residues. The germline V gene has CDR1 MDHEN and CDR2 SYDVKM. V gave up 3 bases and J gave up 3 bases, with 13 bases separating them. CDR3 nucleotide sequence: TGTGCCAGCAGTTTGATCGGGGTAAAGACAGATACGCAGTATTTT. Translating it yields CASSLIGVKTDTQYF. Drawing the rest from reference TRBV28 and TRBJ2-3, the complete variable domain is DVKVTQSSRYLVKRTGEKVFLECVQDMDHENMFWYRQDPGLGLRLIYFSYDVKMKEKGDIPEGYSVSREKKERFSLILESASTNQTSMYLCASSLIGVKTDTQYFGPGTRLTVL.

The V and J genes are TRBV5-4 and TRBJ2-7; 15 bases are shared with TRBD2. V shed 3 bases, J shed 6 bases, and the junction held 10 bases outside the gene matches. Looked up from germline, CDR1 is SGHNT and CDR2 is YYREEE (reference sequence). The CDR3 contains 17 residues. The chain's CDR3 is CASSSTPGLAGGPEQYF. The CDR3 DNA is TGTGCCAGCAGCTCCACTCCGGGACTAGCGGGAGGTCCCGAGCAGTACTTC.

The V call is TRBV5-1, the J call TRBJ2-1; 10 bases are a match to TRBD2. The V gene end was trimmed by 4 bases and the J gene end by 5 bases; junction bases not matched to a gene: 6. The CDR3 is 15 amino acids. Germline values: CDR1 SGHRS, CDR2 YFSETQ. CDR3 coding DNA: TGCGCCAGCAGCCGAGGACTAGCGGTCAACAATGAGCAGTTCTTC. It is translated as CASSRGLAVNNEQFF.

The rearrangement joins TRBV5-5 to TRBJ1-1; maybe TRBD1 (5 bases). Trimming removed 1 base at V and 10 bases at J, with 14 bases between. There are 13 residues in the CDR3. The germline V gene encodes CDR1 SGHKS and CDR2 YYEKEE (reference sequence). The CDR3: CASSLFLEGPAFF. DNA for the CDR3: TGTGCCAGCAGCTTGTTCTTGGAGGGGCCAGCTTTCTTT.

This chain connects TRBV4-2 to TRBJ2-7, with a tentative D call TRBD1 (5 bases). The CDR3 consists of 16 residues. Germline V lookup: CDR1 LGHNA, CDR2 YNFKEQ. With 0 bases removed from V and 6 bases from J, the gap between germline ends came to 18 bases. The CDR3 spells CASSQEGPGMVGEQYF. Here the CDR3 DNA reads TGTGCCAGCAGCCAAGAAGGCCCAGGGATGGTGGGCGAGCAGTACTTC.

This clone was observed once. The chain employs TRBV27 and TRBJ2-3; TRBD2 aligns across 8 bases. The CDR3 loop spans 15 amino acids. The ends lost 7 bases at V and 0 bases at J; junction bases unmatched: 6. Germline V CDR1 and CDR2: MNHEY, SMNVEV (reference sequence). CDR3 protein: CASILGLASTDTQYF. The CDR3 nucleotides read TGTGCCAGCATCCTAGGACTAGCCAGCACAGATACGCAGTATTTT.

The chain couples TRBV5-6 to TRBJ2-1; D possibly corresponds to TRBD2 (6 bases). CDR3 length: 16 residues. V was shortened by 0 bases and J by 3 bases, with 13 bases between the two germline ends. The germline V gene encodes CDR1 SGHDT and CDR2 YYEEEE. CDR3 nucleotide sequence: TGTGCCAGCAGCTTGGTTGGGACGGGAGACTACAATGAGCAGTTCTTC. Translated, it gives CASSLVGTGDYNEQFF.

J is TRBJ1-3 and V is TRBV7-2; D remains unclear. CDR3 length: 15 amino acids. The germline V and J ends were trimmed by 4 bases and 2 bases, with 12 bases remaining between them. Germline values: CDR1 SGHTA, CDR2 FQGNSA. CDR3 DNA sequence: TGTGCCAGCAGCTGGGAGCTAGTACCTGGAAACACCATATATTTT. Translating it yields CASSWELVPGNTIYF.

Here the CDR3 reads CASSSDRTGLGEQYF. CDR3 nucleotides: TGTGCCAGCAGTTCCGATAGGACAGGGTTGGGCGAGCAGTACTTC. This chain links TRBV28 with TRBJ2-7; 8 bases are a match to TRBD1. The CDR3 runs 15 residues. Germline V gene data show CDR1 as MDHEN and CDR2 as SYDVKM. Trimming cost V 4 bases and J 6 bases; bases outside gene matches: 11.

V is TRBV11-3 and J is TRBJ2-7; D is ambiguous. CDR1 SGHNT and CDR2 YENEEA come from the germline V gene. This CDR3 has 13 residues. The germline V and J ends were trimmed by 8 bases and 3 bases, with 14 bases remaining between them. As DNA, the CDR3 is TGTGCCAGCGAATGGGCACGGTTCTACGAGCAGTACTTC. It encodes CASEWARFYEQYF.

This chain joins TRBV29-1 and TRBJ2-3, with TRBD2 identical over 8 bases. The CDR3 consists of 14 residues. V lost 3 bases and J lost 11; bases outside the gene matches: 13. The germline V gene encodes CDR1 SQVTM and CDR2 ANQGSEA. CDR3 amino acids: CSVDVWLAGPQQYF. Here the CDR3 DNA reads TGCAGCGTTGATGTGTGGCTAGCGGGTCCTCAGCAGTATTTT.

V is TRBV7-9 and J is TRBJ2-1; D remains unclear. This CDR3 has 15 residues. Germline V CDR1 and CDR2: SEHNR, FQNEAQ (reference sequence). Deletions cut 1 base from V and 0 bases from J, with 7 bases between. DNA for the CDR3: TGTGCCAGCAGCTTAGAACACAGCTCCTACAATGAGCAGTTCTTC. This encodes CASSLEHSSYNEQFF.

The rearrangement uses TRBV5-1 and TRBJ2-2; the D gene is possibly TRBD1 (6 bases). The CDR3 consists of 20 residues. Trimming cost V 10 bases and J 7 bases, with 38 bases left between them. CDR1 is SGHRS, CDR2 YFSETQ, per germline. This CDR3 reads CALLLGGRRTREPKFGELFF. CDR3 coding DNA: TGCGCCCTTCTCTTAGGGGGACGGAGGACCCGAGAGCCAAAATTCGGGGAGCTGTTTTTT.

This sequence joins TRBV2 and TRBJ2-7; unclear D gene. The CDR3 totals 12 residues. Germline CDR1 and CDR2: SNHLY and FYNNEI. Trimming shortened V by 10 bases and J by 1 base, and 11 bases separated the two germline ends. The chain's CDR3 is CAISTLSYEQYF. The CDR3 region has the DNA TGTGCCATCTCTACTCTTTCCTACGAGCAGTACTTC.

The chain employs TRBV5-6 and TRBJ1-5; D ambiguous. This CDR3 spans 16 amino acids. Germline V gives CDR1 SGHDT, CDR2 YYEEEE. Trimming cost V 3 bases and J 3 bases, with 16 bases left between them. CDR3 protein: CASSSRREDDNQPQHF. The CDR3 coding sequence is TGTGCCAGCAGCTCGAGAAGGGAGGACGACAATCAGCCCCAGCATTTT.

The V and J genes are TRBV25-1 and TRBJ1-2, with a weak D call TRBD1 (5 bases). V lost 6 bases and J lost 6, with 14 bases in between. CDR3 size: 13 residues. CDR1 MGHDK and CDR2 SYGVNS come from the germline V gene. The CDR3 spells CASRGVGGDGYTF. The CDR3 DNA sequence: TGTGCCAGCAGGGGTGTCGGGGGAGATGGCTACACCTTC.

V is TRBV27 and J is TRBJ1-5; 7 bases line up with TRBD1. V trimming: 5 bases; J trimming: 1 base; junction bases outside the gene matches: 5. CDR1 MNHEY and CDR2 SMNVEV come from the germline V gene (reference sequence). The CDR3 is made up of 15 amino acids. CDR3 protein: CASSPDRASNQPQHF. The CDR3 coding sequence is TGTGCCAGCAGTCCCGACAGGGCGAGCAATCAGCCCCAGCATTTT.

J is TRBJ2-3 and V is TRBV7-9; 11 bases agree with TRBD2. The germline CDR1 and CDR2 sequences are SEHNR and FQNEAQ (reference sequence). This CDR3 has 16 amino acids. After removal of 1 base from V and 2 bases from J, the junction contained 2 bases not matched to a gene. The CDR3 reads CASSLGLAGITDTQYF. CDR3 bases: TGTGCCAGCAGCTTAGGACTAGCGGGGATCACAGATACGCAGTATTTT.

The chain carries TRBV13 and TRBJ2-5; 7 bases fit TRBD1. CDR3 length equals 13 residues. Germline CDR1 and CDR2: PRHDT and FYEKMQ (reference sequence). J was trimmed by 3 bases and V by 4 bases; bases with no gene match: 2. For the CDR3, the DNA is TGTGCCAGCAGCTACGGACAGGAAGAGACCCAGTACTTC. Protein sequence: CASSYGQEETQYF.